These T cell receptor beta chains were read from a single sample in a study of neurological immune-mediated disorders. MiXCR was run by TCRdb on the 5' RACE reads, yielding one entry per CDR3 protein. The top ten clones hold 6% to 8% of a sample with about 58,000 distinct CDR3 sequences, about 3.3% of them seen once. What was sequenced was PBMCs. These receptors came from a woman aged 55-69 years with multiple sclerosis. The CDR3 runs from the conserved cysteine through the conserved F or W. The order of the fields is CDR3 protein, CDR3 DNA, clone size, J gene, D gene, V gene. D genes are given only for firm matches. Not all rows give a size; the values are once, few, many and, for expanded clones, a class.

CDR3aa: CASPGQKRDTQYF; CDR3nt: TGTGCCAGCCCCGGGCAAAAACGGGATACGCAGTATTTT; abundance: many; j_gene: TRBJ2-3; d_gene: NA; v_gene: TRBV2
CDR3aa: CASSWDSYTDTQYF; CDR3nt: TGTGCCAGCAGCTGGGACTCCTACACAGATACGCAGTATTTT; abundance: many; j_gene: TRBJ2-3; d_gene: NA; v_gene: TRBV12-3/TRBV12-4
CDR3aa: CASSLNTGYTF; CDR3nt: TGTGCCAGCAGTCTCAATACTGGCTACACCTTC; abundance: many; j_gene: TRBJ1-2; d_gene: NA; v_gene: TRBV28
CDR3aa: CASSSPGRRNSTLNF; CDR3nt: TGTGCCAGCAGCTCGCCGGGACGAAGAAATTCAACCCTCAACTTT; abundance: NA; j_gene: TRBJ1-6; d_gene: NA; v_gene: TRBV11-2
CDR3aa: CATSAGGAETQYF; CDR3nt: TGTGCCACCAGTGCGGGGGGCGCAGAGACCCAGTACTTC; abundance: many; j_gene: TRBJ2-5; d_gene: NA; v_gene: TRBV24-1
CDR3aa: CSVAFVTQYF; CDR3nt: TGCAGCGTTGCTTTCGTTACGCAGTATTTT; abundance: many; j_gene: TRBJ2-3; d_gene: NA; v_gene: TRBV29-1
CDR3aa: CASSYSDRGSYEQYF; CDR3nt: TGTGCCAGCAGTTACTCCGACAGGGGCTCCTACGAGCAGTACTTC; abundance: many; j_gene: TRBJ2-7; d_gene: TRBD1; v_gene: TRBV6-5
CDR3aa: CASSLRQYTEAFF; CDR3nt: TGTGCCAGCAGCCTCCGACAGTACACTGAAGCTTTCTTT; abundance: many; j_gene: TRBJ1-1; d_gene: NA; v_gene: TRBV7-2
CDR3aa: CASSPTGGDEQYF; CDR3nt: TGTGCCAGCAGTCCGACAGGGGGCGACGAGCAGTACTTC; abundance: many; j_gene: TRBJ2-7; d_gene: TRBD1; v_gene: TRBV28
CDR3aa: CASKQRGHGETQYF; CDR3nt: TGTGCCAGCAAACAAAGGGGACATGGGGAGACCCAGTACTTC; abundance: many; j_gene: TRBJ2-5; d_gene: NA; v_gene: TRBV6-5